A single sample is the source of the 25 T cell receptor beta chains below, sequenced in a study of cytomegalovirus exposure and HLA in healthy donors. With 60 Vbeta and 13 Jbeta primers, the PCR was carried out. This table comes from immunoSEQ multiplex PCR, and its TCRdb copy is limited to in-frame clones, with some not included. The sample has tens of thousands of clones, around 79% seen once. The sample was PBMCs. The receptors come from a male donor in good health and CMV-seropositive.

CDR3 residues: CASSLEGTSGYNEQFF. The CDR3 DNA sequence: TGTGCCAGCAGTTTAGAAGGGACTAGCGGCTACAATGAGCAGTTCTTC. The gene calls are TRBV27 and TRBJ2-1; 11 nucleotides line up with TRBD2. Per germline, CDR1 MNHEY and CDR2 SMNVEV (reference sequence). After removal of 2 bases from V and 3 bases from J, the junction contained 3 bases not matched to a gene. CDR3 size: 16 residues.

This clone appeared a single time. The V gene is TRBV5-1, the J gene TRBJ2-5; 8 bases match TRBD1. The V and J ends lost 3 bases and 5 bases, in that order; junction bases with no gene match: 9. Germline loops: CDR1 SGHRS, CDR2 YFSETQ. The CDR3 is made up of 15 amino acids. CDR3 sequence reads: CASSSVQTGVETQYF. In DNA, the CDR3 is TGCGCCAGCAGCTCCGTCCAGACAGGGGTCGAGACCCAGTACTTC.

The chain links TRBV29-1 to TRBJ2-7, with 7 bases lining up with TRBD2. Germline loops: CDR1 SQVTM, CDR2 ANQGSEA. Trimming took 6 bases from V and 3 from J; bases not matched to a gene: 5. The CDR3 sequence is 12 residues long. Here the CDR3 DNA reads TGCAGCGTGGTAGCGGGTCTCTACGAGCAGTACTTC. Translation: CSVVAGLYEQYF.

The chain is built from TRBV2 and TRBJ1-5; tentatively, D is TRBD1 (6 bases). Germline assignment: CDR1 SNHLY and CDR2 FYNNEI. V was clipped by 6 bases and J by 1 base, with 13 bases between them. This CDR3 contains 15 residues. CDR3 region: CASSQQGLSNQPQHF. The CDR3 DNA sequence: TGTGCCAGCAGCCAACAGGGTCTAAGCAATCAGCCCCAGCATTTT. The full variable domain, rest sourced from reference TRBV2 and TRBJ1-5, is EPEVTQTPSHQVTQMGQEVILRCVPISNHLYFYWYRQILGQKVEFLVSFYNNEISEKSEIFDDQFSVERPDGSNFTLKIRSTKLEDSAMYFCASSQQGLSNQPQHFGDGTRLSIL.

The chain is built from TRBV19 and TRBJ2-1; a weak D match, TRBD1 (5 bases). The germline V gene has CDR1 LNHDA and CDR2 SQIVND (reference sequence). V lost 6 bases and J lost 5, with 11 bases in between. The CDR3 sequence is 13 residues long. CDR3 sequence: CASRRGYDNEQFF. CDR3 DNA sequence: TGTGCCAGTAGAAGGGGTTACGACAATGAGCAGTTCTTC.

The chain is built from TRBV4-1 and TRBJ2-4, with 8 bases fitting TRBD1. With V trimmed by 0 bases and J by 9 bases, 10 bases remained unmatched. The CDR3 contains 16 residues. The germline V gene encodes CDR1 MGHRA and CDR2 YSYEKL. In nucleotides, the CDR3 is TGCGCCAGCAGCCAAGATCAGGGGGCCCATTTGAGCATTCAGTACTTC. This gives the protein CASSQDQGAHLSIQYF.

This clone was recorded a few times. The chain employs TRBV4-1 and TRBJ1-1; TRBD1 might be the D (6 bases). Germline V gives CDR1 MGHRA, CDR2 YSYEKL. V was trimmed by 1 base and J by 4 bases, leaving 16 bases between them. The CDR3 contains 16 residues. The CDR3 region has the DNA TGCGCCAGCAGCCAAGTTAGAACAGGGCGGGCCACTGAAGCTTTCTTT. This gives the protein CASSQVRTGRATEAFF.

Note on this clone: The same CDR3 can be traced to other DNA sequences in this sample. CDR3 sequence reads: CASTQGLRYGYTF. The CDR3 DNA reads TGTGCCAGCACACAGGGGTTACGGTATGGCTACACCTTC. V is TRBV19 and J is TRBJ1-2, with 7 positions matching TRBD1. Germline CDR1 LNHDA, CDR2 SQIVND (reference sequence). This CDR3 contains 13 residues. V was pared by 9 bases and J by 5 bases, with 9 bases of the junction left unmatched.

The J gene is TRBJ1-2, the V gene TRBV6-1; 7 bases map to TRBD1. This CDR3 is 14 amino acids long. Germline V CDR1 and CDR2: MNHNS, SASEGT. V lost 6 bases, J lost 6 bases, and 10 bases stayed unmatched. The CDR3 coding sequence is TGTGCCAGCAGACCCAACAGGGGACGAGATGGCTACACCTTC. Translated, it gives CASRPNRGRDGYTF.

The rearrangement uses TRBV19 and TRBJ1-5; 8 bases agree with TRBD1. CDR1 is LNHDA and CDR2 is SQIVND in the germline V gene (reference sequence). V shed 5 bases, J shed 9 bases, and the junction held 9 bases outside the gene matches. The CDR3 contains 14 residues. CDR3 in DNA: TGTGCCAGTAGTCCAGGGGGCCGAGTTTGGCCCCAGCATTTT. Its protein is CASSPGGRVWPQHF.

The V call is TRBV5-1, the J call TRBJ2-3, with D perhaps matching TRBD2 (6 bases). CDR1 is SGHRS, CDR2 YFSETQ, per germline. Trimming removed 4 bases from V and 0 bases from J, with 6 bases in between. CDR3 length equals 13 residues. CDR3: CASSRESTDTQYF. The CDR3 bases are TGCGCCAGCAGCCGGGAGAGCACAGATACGCAGTATTTT.

The chain couples TRBV6-5 to TRBJ2-7; D remains unclear. Germline CDR1 reads MNHEY; CDR2 reads SVGAGI. Trimming shortened V by 0 bases and J by 0 bases, and 9 bases separated the two germline ends. The CDR3 is made up of 15 amino acids. CDR3 coding DNA: TGTGCCAGCAGTTACTCGAATCTCGGCTCCTACGAGCAGTACTTC. Residues: CASSYSNLGSYEQYF.

This clone was seen only once. V usage is TRBV27 and J usage is TRBJ2-5; 10 bases line up with TRBD1. The CDR3 extends over 16 amino acids. J was trimmed by 7 bases and V by 6 bases; bases with no gene match: 14. CDR1 is MNHEY, CDR2 SMNVEV, per germline (reference sequence). CDR3 residues: CASSTPPGQGPVTQYF. Here the CDR3 DNA reads TGTGCCAGCAGCACACCTCCGGGACAGGGGCCTGTGACCCAGTACTTC.

This chain uses TRBV6-5 with TRBJ2-7; 11 bases match TRBD2. The J segment lost 2 bases and the V segment lost 5 bases, leaving 2 bases of the junction unmatched. This CDR3 is built from 14 residues. The germline V gene has CDR1 MNHEY and CDR2 SVGAGI. DNA of the CDR3: TGTGCCAGCAGTAGGGGACTAGCGGCCTACGAGCAGTACTTC. It is translated as CASSRGLAAYEQYF.

The rearrangement links TRBV27 to TRBJ1-2, with TRBD1 matching 9 bases. Looked up from germline, CDR1 is MNHEY and CDR2 is SMNVEV (reference sequence). The CDR3 is made up of 16 amino acids. With 0 bases clipped from V and 8 bases from J, the junction kept 10 bases outside the gene matches. The CDR3, as DNA: TGTGCCAGCAGTTTATCATCCACAGGGGGCCGCCGGGGCTACACCTTC. This translates into CASSLSSTGGRRGYTF.

This chain links TRBV7-2 with TRBJ2-7; 14 nucleotides align to TRBD2. J was trimmed by 6 bases and V by 4 bases; bases with no gene match: 11. The CDR3 has 17 residues. From germline, CDR1 is SGHTA and CDR2 FQGNSA. This chain's CDR3 is CASSSLPTSGGAGEQYF. CDR3 bases: TGTGCCAGCAGCTCTTTACCGACTAGCGGGGGGGCTGGCGAGCAGTACTTC.

This chain connects TRBV27 to TRBJ2-1, with 14 positions matching TRBD2. CDR3 length: 14 amino acids. Germline loops: CDR1 MNHEY, CDR2 SMNVEV (reference sequence). The V and J ends lost 5 bases and 8 bases, in that order; junction bases with no gene match: 2. CDR3: CASSPGLAGDEQFF. The CDR3 region has the DNA TGTGCCAGCAGTCCGGGACTAGCGGGAGATGAGCAGTTCTTC.

The chain recombines TRBV19 with TRBJ1-5, with 7 positions matching TRBD1. This CDR3 has 19 amino acids. The V gene's germline CDR1 is LNHDA and CDR2 SQIVND (reference sequence). J was trimmed by 1 base and V by 0 bases; bases with no gene match: 12. The CDR3 loop reads CASSIDSVGTDISNQPQHF. As DNA, the CDR3 is TGTGCCAGTAGTATAGACTCGGTCGGGACAGACATCAGCAATCAGCCCCAGCATTTT.

The sample holds a few counts of this clone. V and J are TRBV6-5 and TRBJ2-7, with D possibly matching TRBD1 (5 bases). CDR1 MNHEY and CDR2 SVGAGI come from the germline V gene. V was cut by 5 bases and J by 3 bases, with 14 bases left in between. This CDR3 comprises 14 residues. CDR3 in amino acids: CASSPTDSYYEQYF. The CDR3, as DNA: TGTGCCAGCAGTCCGACAGACTCCTACTACGAGCAGTACTTC.

This chain uses TRBV7-9 with TRBJ2-6; D is unclear. CDR3 size: 14 residues. CDR1 is SEHNR, CDR2 FQNEAQ, per germline (reference sequence). Trimming shortened V by 7 bases and J by 2 bases, and 9 bases separated the two germline ends. The CDR3 region has the DNA TGTGCCAGCACCAACAGCACTGGGGCCAACGTCCTGACTTTC. Encoded protein: CASTNSTGANVLTF.

This clone was recorded only once. CDR3 DNA sequence: TGTGCCAGCAGCTTAGCGCGTTTCGGGGTTAGTGAGCAGTTCTTC. Its translation: CASSLARFGVSEQFF. V and J are TRBV7-9 and TRBJ2-1, with a possible D match to TRBD2 (5 bases). The CDR3 totals 15 residues. In germline, CDR1 is SEHNR, CDR2 FQNEAQ (reference sequence). Trimming removed 0 bases from V and 9 bases from J, with 15 bases in between.

This rearrangement joins TRBV7-2 to TRBJ2-1; a weak D match, TRBD2 (5 bases). Trimming cost V 2 bases and J 5 bases, with 7 bases left between them. CDR3 length equals 13 residues. CDR1 is SGHTA, CDR2 FQGNSA, per germline. CDR3 region: CASSLRRDNEQFF. The CDR3 nucleotides read TGTGCCAGCAGCTTAAGGCGGGACAATGAGCAGTTCTTC.

The chain employs TRBV4-1 and TRBJ1-3; D not certain. V shed 1 base and J shed 2 bases, with 9 bases lying between them. The CDR3 is 15 amino acids. Germline CDR1 reads MGHRA; CDR2 reads YSYEKL. Written as DNA, the CDR3 is TGCGCCAGCAGCCAAGTTCCCGGGGCTGGAAACACCATATATTTT. Translation gives CASSQVPGAGNTIYF.

The gene calls are TRBV6-1 and TRBJ1-1; D call uncertain. Germline V gene data show CDR1 as MNHNS and CDR2 as SASEGT. Trimming removed 2 bases at V and 3 bases at J, with 7 bases between. The CDR3 sequence is 13 residues long. The CDR3 bases are TGTGCCAGCAGTGAACTCAGGTACACTGAAGCTTTCTTT. It codes for CASSELRYTEAFF.

This clone came up a few times. The rearrangement joins TRBV28 to TRBJ2-7; no clear D. V was cut by 5 bases and J by 0 bases, with 14 bases left in between. The germline CDR1 and CDR2 sequences are MDHEN and SYDVKM. The CDR3 extends over 15 amino acids. For the CDR3, the DNA is TGTGCCAGCAGTCCCCCCGCGAGCCTCTCCTACGAGCAGTACTTC. It encodes CASSPPASLSYEQYF.